This entry is about one T cell receptor (beta chain). The antigen is unknown. Naive CD8 cells, CD45RO-negative and positively selected for CCR7, excluded terminally differentiated effector memory CD45RA+ cells. Under the authors' procedure: In the immunoSEQ data, sequences were junction-only and lacked quality scores, so filtering differed. Data came from immunoSEQ multiplex PCR; TCRdb stores just in-frame clones and leaves some out. V and J calls plus clone size are reproduced from that table; the DNA served to infer D and trimming. The data hold just over 2,000,000 clones, with about 95% observed a single time. The data belong to a study of shared clonotypes between healthy human individuals. General study points: Relative to their counterparts shared across all four donors, non-shared clonotypes exhibited diminished generation probabilities. Clonotype sharing across four donors was observed for roughly 5% of naive CD4 clonotypes.

CDR3 length: 17 residues. V lost 7 bases and J lost 2, with 23 bases in between. Germline CDR1 and CDR2: MNHEY and SMNVEV (reference sequence). The source material was naive CD8+ T cells sorted from blood. The chain has TRBV27 and TRBJ1-1; D gene ambiguous. This TCR was recovered from a man between 18 and 35 years old in good health. CDR3 amino acids: CASKITPGWVGNTEAFF. For the CDR3, the DNA is TGTGCCAGCAAAATAACACCAGGATGGGTAGGAAACACTGAAGCTTTCTTT.